The rows below give T cell receptor beta chains drawn from one sample of a study of blood T cell repertoires in COVID-19. TCRdb keeps only in-frame clones here, not all; method: immunoSEQ multiplex PCR. The sample records 310,000 or so clones, roughly 84% being singletons. Sequencing was performed on peripheral blood. The receptors stem from a man in his fifties or sixties with active or convalescent COVID-19. Both conserved end residues are part of each CDR3. A D gene is named only where the DNA matches it firmly. Part of the rows lack a size; the others show once, few, many or a class for expanded clones.

d_call j_call v_call clone_size cdr3_nt cdr3_aa
TRBD1 TRBJ1-1 TRBV6-4 . TGTGCCAGCAGTGACCCCTACACTTTGGACAGGGACCTTGAAGCTTTCTTT CASSDPYTLDRDLEAFF
TRBD1 TRBJ1-1 TRBV7-2 . TGTGCCAGCAGCTCCCCCGGGACAGGGGACCGCACTGAAGCTTTCTTT CASSSPGTGDRTEAFF
. TRBJ1-6 TRBV19 . TGTGCCAGTAGTATCGGCAGGGAAAAGTCACCCCTCCACTTT CASSIGREKSPLHF
TRBD2 TRBJ2-1 TRBV4-3 . TGCGCCAGCAGCCAAGATCTCCTAGCGGGGGAACGAGGTGAGCAGTTCTTC CASSQDLLAGERGEQFF
TRBD1 TRBJ2-7 TRBV6-2/TRBV6-3 . TGTGCCAGCAGTTACCGAACAGGGGTGCCCTACGAGCAGTACTTC CASSYRTGVPYEQYF
TRBD1 TRBJ2-2 TRBV4-3 . TGCGCCAGCAGCCAACGACTGACAGGGGAAGGGACCGGGGAGCTGTTTTTT CASSQRLTGEGTGELFF
TRBD1 TRBJ1-2 TRBV3-1/TRBV3-2 . TGTGCCAGCACCTCTAGGGACAGCTTGTATGGCTACACCTTC CASTSRDSLYGYTF
. TRBJ2-7 TRBV4-3 once TGCGCCAGCAGCCGAGCGCGTCTGGCAACCTACGAGCAGTACTTC CASSRARLATYEQYF
. TRBJ2-5 TRBV3-1/TRBV3-2 . TGTGCCAGCAGCCCTCGGGTCCTACCTCAAGAGACCCAGTACTTC CASSPRVLPQETQYF
TRBD1 TRBJ2-1 TRBV6-2/TRBV6-3 . TGTGCCAGCAGTTACTCCCGACAGGGTAAAAATGAGCAGTTCTTC CASSYSRQGKNEQFF
TRBD2 TRBJ2-1 TRBV5-1 . TGCGCCAGCACAATGACTAGCGGGATCCCTTACAATGAGCAGTTCTTC CASTMTSGIPYNEQFF
TRBD1 TRBJ2-7 TRBV7-3 . TGTGCCAGCAGCCCTCAGGCAGGGGGCGGCGAGCAGTACTTC CASSPQAGGGEQYF
TRBD1 TRBJ1-4 TRBV5-1 . TGCGCCAGCAGCTTGCGCGGGACAGGGGCTGAAAAACTGTTTTTT CASSLRGTGAEKLFF
TRBD2 TRBJ2-1 TRBV19 . TGTGCCAGTAGCACCGCTAGCGGGAGGTTCACCGAGCAGTTCTTC CASSTASGRFTEQFF
TRBD1 TRBJ2-7 TRBV6-2/TRBV6-3 . TGTGCCAGCAGCGACACAGGGGTACCGGAAGAGCAGTACTTC CASSDTGVPEEQYF
TRBD2 TRBJ2-2 TRBV5-4 . TGTGCCAGCAGCTTGGGCGGGAGCTATGACACCGGGGAGCTGTTTTTT CASSLGGSYDTGELFF
. TRBJ2-1 TRBV4-1 few TGCGCCAGCAGCCAAGGCGGGACTCCCGGGCAGTTCTTC CASSQGGTPGQFF
TRBD1 TRBJ2-2 TRBV28 . TGTGCCAGCAGTTTAGGCGGGACAGGGACCGGGGAGCTGTTTTTT CASSLGGTGTGELFF
TRBD1 TRBJ2-6 TRBV6-6 . TGTGCCAGCAGTCCCCTGACAGGGCCAAGCTCTGGGGCCAACGTCCTGACTTTC CASSPLTGPSSGANVLTF
TRBD1 TRBJ1-1 TRBV5-1 . TGCGCCAGCAGCTTAAGGACAGGGAACACTGAAGCTTTCTTT CASSLRTGNTEAFF
. TRBJ2-1 TRBV9 . TGTGCCAGCAGCGTAGTATTCGGTGAGCAGTTCTTC CASSVVFGEQFF
TRBD2 TRBJ2-1 TRBV9 . TGTGCCAGCAGCGTAGTGAGCGGGGGGGCCGGTGAGCAGTTCTTC CASSVVSGGAGEQFF
. TRBJ1-5 TRBV21-1 . TGTGCCAGCAGCATCGGCGAAGACTATAGCAATCAGCCCCAGCATTTT CASSIGEDYSNQPQHF
TRBD2 TRBJ2-1 TRBV7-9 . TGTGCCAGCAGCTTTCTTCGGGAGGGAAGGGATGAGCAGTTCTTC CASSFLREGRDEQFF
TRBD2 TRBJ2-1 TRBV18 . TGTGCCAGCTCACCAACGTTAACTAGCGGTTACAATGAGCAGTTCTTC CASSPTLTSGYNEQFF
. TRBJ1-2 TRBV6-5 . TGTGCCAGCACCTCGGATGAGCAGGGGGGCTACACCTTC CASTSDEQGGYTF
TRBD2 TRBJ2-1 TRBV14 . TGTACCAGCAGCCTTGTCGGACTAGCGGGAAGGGGACACAATGAGCAGTTCTTC CTSSLVGLAGRGHNEQFF
TRBD1 TRBJ1-5 TRBV5-6 . TGTGCCAGCAGCACCTGGACAGGGGGGTTGGGTCAGCCCCAGCATTTT CASSTWTGGLGQPQHF
TRBD1 TRBJ2-7 TRBV3-1/TRBV3-2 . TGTGCCAGCAGCCAAGGCCAGACAGGGGTCGAGCAGTACTTC CASSQGQTGVEQYF
TRBD2 TRBJ2-2 TRBV5-1 . TGCGCCAGCAGCTTCCTTCAAGCGGGACCGAACACCGGGGAGCTGTTTTTT CASSFLQAGPNTGELFF
TRBD2 TRBJ2-3 TRBV7-3 few TGTGCCAGCAGCCTCAGCGGGGTGGGCACAGATACGCAGTATTTT CASSLSGVGTDTQYF
TRBD2 TRBJ2-7 TRBV4-1 once TGCGCCAGCAGCCAAGCCTATCGAGGGACTAGCGGGAGCCCCTACGAGCAGTACTTC CASSQAYRGTSGSPYEQYF
TRBD1 TRBJ2-5 TRBV2 . TGTGCCAGCAGTGTGGGGACAGGGCCCGAGACCCAGTACTTC CASSVGTGPETQYF
. TRBJ2-4 TRBV5-5 . TGTGCCAGCAGCTTGGGTTGGTTCGGGGAAACCAAAAACATTCAGTACTTC CASSLGWFGETKNIQYF
TRBD1 TRBJ1-2 TRBV7-2 . TGTGCCAGCAGCCCGGGACAGGGGGCGCTCGGGTATGGCTACACCTTC CASSPGQGALGYGYTF
. TRBJ1-5 TRBV19 . TGTGCCAGTAGTCCCGGAGCCTCTAGCAATCAGCCCCAGCATTTT CASSPGASSNQPQHF